This T cell receptor (beta chain) derives from a study of beta chain features in type 1 diabetes (dated by TCRdb to between 2017 and 2018). Looking at the study overall: Patients and healthy donors did not differ in mean age, gender distribution, total cell number or subset yield. A total of roughly 98,000,000 sorted cells were examined across all samples, and RNA yield correlated strongly with the number of cells per subset. In the study, TCRB repertoires of sorted circulating CD4+ T cell subsets from recently diagnosed type 1 diabetes patients were compared with those of matched healthy donors. Whereas all 28 donors provided naive and central memory subsets, regulatory and stem cell-like memory subsets were isolated from just 8 patients and roughly eight healthy donors. Broad study findings and their caveats: Because cDNA rather than genomic DNA was sequenced, highly expressing activated cells could have been over-represented, although no difference in activation and CD3 levels was found between groups. Naive, central memory and regulatory TCRB repertoires appeared to be more alike among patients than among healthy donors. A moderate but significant shortening of TCRB CDR3 length was observed in type 1 diabetes patients in all four CD4+ subsets. Fewer insertions and more nucleotide deletions at VDJ recombination sites were observed in patients with type 1 diabetes, implying thymic rearrangement abnormalities. PCR might favor shorter templates, but patient and control samples were amplified and corrected together, so any skew would affect both groups equally. Because the HLA sub-analyses included only small numbers of individuals, any influence of HLA type on TCRB rearrangement was left unresolved.

Turning to this clone: What antigen it recognizes has not been identified. Within one base of it there is no much larger clone, and no base qualities were kept.

The entire amount of isolated RNA was reverse transcribed using the High Capacity cDNA Reverse Transcription Kit, so the sequenced TCRB transcripts were expressed ones. Deep immunoSEQ sequencing was performed on naive, central memory and regulatory T cell samples, with an average of around 3.4 million total reads per sample. After sorted cells were lysed in RLT buffer, RNA was extracted with DNase-treated RNeasy Micro or Mini kits, with the choice depending on cell number. Each cell subset was processed separately to prevent cross-contamination, with patient and healthy donor samples processed together. The immunoSEQ multiplex PCR was used to amplify TCRB sequences from cDNA, generating 87-bp fragments that spanned the CDR3 region. The amplicons were sequenced using the Illumina HiSeq platform. As for how the authors treated the data: PCR bias was corrected computationally using synthetic template baselines, and reads within Hamming distance 2 were collapsed, with unmergeable singletons discarded. Reads were aligned against IMGT so that V, D and J genes, CDR3 length and insertions or deletions at six rearrangement sites could be assigned. Clonotype counts were normalized to sorted cell number within each subset before computing true diversity and Gini coefficients with the tcR R package. Repertoire sharing was quantified using the overlap coefficient calculated on TCRB nucleotide sequences. TCRdb holds this immuneACCESS table with in-frame rearrangements only. Some clones are missing; in checked studies, unresolved V genes explain under half, and the rest has no known cause. Clonal size and the V and J genes are those of that table, whereas D and trimming came from the DNA. The sample table shows 300,000 to 350,000 clones, and 8% are seen once. The ten largest clonotypes hold 0.44% of the sample.

Per the germline V gene, MDHEN is the CDR1 and SYDVKM is the CDR2. Clipping removes 6 bases from V and 4 bases from J, with 12 as the unmatched junction base count. Including cysteine and phenylalanine, the CDR3 has 15 amino acids. Only CDR3 DNA is held: 45 bases, read in frame from base 1. From each donor, a single peripheral blood sample of 90 to 150 mL on average was drawn into heparinised tubes. A BD FACSAria II and a panel including CD45RO, CCR7, CD25, CD127, CD95 and CD27 were used to sort naive, central memory, regulatory and stem cell-like memory CD4+ T cells. Purity was above 95% for every sorted population. PBMCs were isolated immediately by Lymphoprep density gradient centrifugation and stained directly without culture. Samples were stained and sorted in pairs, with one healthy donor and one patient per experiment, so that batch effects were minimized.

The sequence is built from TRBV28 and TRBJ2-7; TRBD2 aligns with 7 central bases. This receptor was identified in a woman between 18 and 30 years old in good health. Sequenced material: central memory CD4+ T cells from blood. The CDR3 loop reads CASRLTGTTPYEQYF. The DNA reads TGTGCCAGCAGATTAACCGGGACTACGCCATACGAGCAGTACTTC.